These T cell receptor beta chains were read from a single sample in a study of T cells in Graves' hyperthyroidism and ophthalmopathy. TCRdb ran MiXCR on the multiplex PCR reads and lists one entry per CDR3 protein. The sample consists of roughly 500,000 distinct CDR3 sequences, around 46% of them appearing once. Sequencing was carried out using peripheral blood or thyroid tissue (not recorded which). The receptors here all came from an adult woman with Graves' disease, either hyperthyroidism or ophthalmopathy (not recorded which). CDR3s include the opening cysteine and the closing phenylalanine or tryptophan. A D gene is named only where the DNA matches it firmly. A row's size may be missing; if present it is once, few, many or a size class.

J: TRBJ1-1
D: -
V: TRBV7-4
size: once
CDR3: CASSLVPLGVRTEAFF
DNA: TGTGCCAGCAGCTTAGTCCCTCTTGGGGTACGTACTGAAGCTTTCTTT

J: TRBJ1-1
D: TRBD1
V: TRBV7-8
size: once
CDR3: CAGSRPGGTEAFF
DNA: TGTGCCGGCAGCCGACCAGGGGGCACTGAAGCTTTCTTT

J: TRBJ2-2
D: -
V: TRBV15
size: many
CDR3: CATSSRIGELFF
DNA: TGTGCCACCAGCAGTAGGATCGGGGAGCTGTTTTTT

J: TRBJ2-2
D: TRBD2
V: TRBV19
size: many
CDR3: CASSTRLAGESGELFF
DNA: TGTGCCAGTAGTACTAGACTAGCGGGAGAGTCCGGGGAGCTGTTTTTT

J: TRBJ1-5
D: TRBD1
V: TRBV20-1
size: -
CDR3: CSAGLRQGGETQHF
DNA: TGCAGTGCTGGCCTCCGACAGGGAGGAGAGACCCAGCATTTT

J: TRBJ1-1
D: -
V: TRBV7-3
size: few
CDR3: CASSVHENTEAFF
DNA: TGTGCCAGCAGCGTACATGAGAACACTGAAGCTTTCTTT

J: TRBJ1-2
D: TRBD1
V: TRBV6-5
size: many
CDR3: CASSLSHWTGGVNGYTF
DNA: TGTGCCAGCAGCCTAAGTCATTGGACAGGGGGAGTGAATGGCTACACCTTC

J: TRBJ2-2
D: TRBD2
V: TRBV7-9
size: many
CDR3: CASSRGLAGLTGELFF
DNA: TGTGCCAGCAGCCGGGGACTAGCGGGGCTCACCGGGGAGCTGTTTTTT

J: TRBJ1-1
D: -
V: TRBV14
size: many
CDR3: CASSHHEGQNTEAFF
DNA: TGTGCCAGCAGCCACCATGAGGGACAGAACACTGAAGCTTTCTTT

J: TRBJ1-1
D: -
V: TRBV20-1
size: -
CDR3: CSATRDLNTEAFF
DNA: TGCAGTGCAACACGGGACCTGAACACTGAAGCTTTCTTT

J: TRBJ1-6
D: TRBD1
V: TRBV11-2
size: once
CDR3: CASSPGTGGFRLHF
DNA: TGTGCCAGCAGCCCAGGGACAGGGGGTTTCCGACTCCACTTT

J: TRBJ1-2
D: TRBD1
V: TRBV2
size: few
CDR3: CASIYSGQGAGFYGYTF
DNA: TGTGCCAGCATCTACTCCGGACAGGGGGCAGGGTTTTATGGCTACACCTTC

J: TRBJ2-7
D: TRBD2
V: TRBV6-5
size: many
CDR3: CASSPTWTSGSYEQYF
DNA: TGTGCCAGCAGTCCCACCTGGACTAGCGGGAGTTACGAGCAGTACTTC

J: TRBJ1-2
D: -
V: TRBV5-1
size: many
CDR3: CASSPGAGANYGYTF
DNA: TGCGCCAGCAGCCCGGGAGCAGGAGCTAACTATGGCTACACCTTC

J: TRBJ2-7
D: TRBD2
V: TRBV29-1
size: -
CDR3: CSVEDHSGGARYEQYF
DNA: TGCAGCGTTGAAGATCATAGCGGGGGGGCCCGATACGAGCAGTACTTC

J: TRBJ2-2
D: -
V: TRBV10-3
size: -
CDR3: CAISDEAGAVTGELFF
DNA: TGTGCCATCAGTGATGAGGCAGGGGCCGTCACCGGGGAGCTGTTTTTT

J: TRBJ2-5
D: TRBD2
V: TRBV10-3
size: -
CDR3: CAISPGTSGRGQETQYF
DNA: TGTGCCATCAGTCCCGGGACTAGCGGGAGAGGGCAAGAGACCCAGTACTTC

J: TRBJ2-5
D: -
V: TRBV29-1
size: -
CDR3: CSVVPRAEGLYF
DNA: TGCAGCGTTGTCCCTCGGGCCGAGGGGCTCTACTTC

J: TRBJ2-5
D: -
V: TRBV10-3
size: -
CDR3: CAISEEWLWETQYF
DNA: TGTGCCATCAGTGAGGAGTGGCTGTGGGAGACCCAGTACTTC

J: TRBJ1-4
D: -
V: TRBV5-4
size: many
CDR3: CASSLGSSEKLFF
DNA: TGTGCCAGCAGCTTGGGGTCTTCGGAAAAACTGTTTTTT

J: TRBJ2-5
D: TRBD2
V: TRBV24-1
size: -
CDR3: CATSARVGAGDETQYF
DNA: TGTGCCACCAGTGCTAGAGTCGGAGCGGGAGACGAGACCCAGTACTTC

J: TRBJ1-1
D: -
V: TRBV15
size: -
CDR3: CATSSRGRNTEAFF
DNA: TGTGCCACTAGCAGCAGAGGGCGGAACACTGAAGCTTTCTTT

J: TRBJ1-1
D: -
V: TRBV19
size: -
CDR3: CSATTGRTEAFF
DNA: TGCAGTGCAACCACAGGGAGGACTGAAGCTTTCTTT

J: TRBJ2-3
D: -
V: TRBV19
size: -
CDR3: CASTGPTGGTDTQYF
DNA: TGTGCCAGTACAGGTCCCACCGGAGGGACAGATACGCAGTATTTT

J: TRBJ2-7
D: -
V: TRBV13
size: -
CDR3: CAISEAGTLHEQYF
DNA: TGTGCCATCAGTGAAGCCGGGACTCTCCACGAGCAGTACTTC

J: TRBJ2-5
D: -
V: TRBV30
size: many
CDR3: CAWLALGETQYF
DNA: TGTGCCTGGCTAGCGCTCGGGGAGACCCAGTACTTC

J: TRBJ1-1
D: -
V: TRBV6-1
size: many
CDR3: CASNEGTEAFF
DNA: TGTGCCAGCAACGAAGGGACTGAAGCTTTCTTT

J: TRBJ2-7
D: TRBD1
V: TRBV7-9
size: few
CDR3: CASSLPTGRTYEQYF
DNA: TGTGCCAGCAGCTTGCCGACAGGGCGGACCTACGAGCAGTACTTC

J: TRBJ1-1
D: -
V: TRBV4-2
size: many
CDR3: CASSQDNGAGLNTEAFF
DNA: TGTGCCAGCAGCCAAGATAATGGGGCCGGGCTGAACACTGAAGCTTTCTTT

J: TRBJ1-1
D: TRBD1
V: TRBV2
size: many
CDR3: CASSGGPGGF
DNA: TGTGCCAGCAGTGGAGGGCCAGGGGGCTTT

J: TRBJ1-2
D: -
V: TRBV2
size: -
CDR3: CACSAGGQGRYGYTF
DNA: TGTGCCTGCAGTGCTGGTGGGCAGGGCCGCTATGGCTACACCTTC

J: TRBJ2-7
D: -
V: TRBV5-2
size: -
CDR3: CASKRRSTNSYEQYF
DNA: TGTGCCAGCAAAAGGAGGAGCACCAACTCCTACGAGCAGTACTTC

J: TRBJ1-5
D: -
V: TRBV7-8
size: many
CDR3: CASRKGVDRQPQHF
DNA: TGTGCCAGCAGGAAGGGGGTAGATCGTCAGCCCCAGCATTTT

J: TRBJ1-5
D: -
V: TRBV6-4
size: -
CDR3: CASSDSGTNQPQHF
DNA: TGTGCCAGCAGTGACTCAGGGACCAATCAGCCCCAGCATTTT

J: TRBJ2-3
D: -
V: TRBV5-1
size: many
CDR3: CASSLVPDSTDTQYF
DNA: TGCGCCAGCAGCTTGGTTCCAGATTCCACAGATACGCAGTATTTT

J: TRBJ1-5
D: TRBD1
V: TRBV12-3/TRBV12-4
size: few
CDR3: CASRTGTGGGETQHF
DNA: TGTGCCAGCCGAACCGGGACAGGGGGGGGAGAGACCCAGCATTTT

J: TRBJ1-4
D: -
V: TRBV5-1
size: -
CDR3: CAGSPTGTVNEKLFF
DNA: TGCGCCGGCAGCCCGACCGGGACGGTAAATGAAAAACTGTTTTTT

J: TRBJ1-2
D: TRBD1
V: TRBV5-1
size: few
CDR3: CASSYGQAGYGYTF
DNA: TGCGCCAGCAGCTACGGACAGGCGGGCTATGGCTACACCTTC

J: TRBJ2-5
D: TRBD1
V: TRBV5-6
size: many
CDR3: CASSSVVGGWETQYF
DNA: TGTGCCAGCAGTTCAGTGGTAGGGGGCTGGGAGACCCAGTACTTC

J: TRBJ1-1
D: TRBD1
V: TRBV9
size: -
CDR3: CASSSGQGLGTEAFF
DNA: TGTGCCAGCAGCTCCGGACAGGGGTTGGGGACTGAAGCTTTCTTT

J: TRBJ1-2
D: -
V: TRBV7-8
size: -
CDR3: CASSLLGIGGYTF
DNA: TGTGCCAGCAGCTTATTGGGAATAGGGGGCTACACCTTC